One and the same sample provided the 30 T cell receptor beta chains below, sequenced in a study of CD8+ T cells in alopecia areata. Treatment defined: oral pan-JAK inhibitor, 5-10 mg twice daily. Extracted RNA was reverse transcribed into cDNA, the sequencing template. Profiled with immunoSEQ multiplex PCR; TCRdb holds only in-frame clones, not every one. The sample consists of roughly 180,000 clones, approximately 60% of them appearing once. The sample consisted of CD4+ T cells sorted from blood, taken at week 4, from a patient treated with tofacitinib. The receptor set was obtained from a human donor with alopecia areata.

This chain links TRBV4-1 with TRBJ1-1, with unresolved D. The V end lost 1 base, the J end lost 6 bases, and 15 bases lay between the germline ends. The CDR3 spans 15 residues. Germline CDR1 MGHRA, CDR2 YSYEKL. The CDR3 is CASSQVGRSLPEAFF. As DNA, the CDR3 is TGCGCCAGCAGCCAAGTGGGGAGGTCCCTTCCTGAAGCTTTCTTT.

The chain joins TRBV19 to TRBJ1-5, with D uncertain. Trimming cost V 5 bases and J 3 bases, with 5 bases left between them. The CDR3 totals 12 residues. Germline CDR1 and CDR2: LNHDA and SQIVND (reference sequence). In DNA form, the CDR3 reads TGTGCCAGTAGTGCTGTCAATCAGCCCCAGCATTTT. Its translation is CASSAVNQPQHF.

The sample holds many counts of this clone. This chain connects TRBV6-5 to TRBJ1-4; no clear D gene. V shed 0 bases and J shed 11 bases, with 13 bases lying between them. This CDR3 is 14 amino acids long. Per germline, CDR1 MNHEY and CDR2 SVGAGI. The CDR3 DNA follows: TGTGCCAGCAGTTACTCATTCAGCGAGGTCAAACTGTTTTTT. Its protein product is CASSYSFSEVKLFF.

The chain carries TRBV28 and TRBJ2-7; maybe TRBD1 (6 bases). CDR3 length equals 12 residues. Germline V CDR1 and CDR2: MDHEN, SYDVKM. The V and J ends lost 6 bases and 3 bases respectively, with 9 bases between them. DNA for the CDR3: TGTGCCAGCAGCATAGGGGGCTACGAGCAGTACTTC. Encoded protein: CASSIGGYEQYF.

The sample holds a few counts of this clone. The rearrangement joins TRBV4-1 to TRBJ2-6, with TRBD2 identical over 9 bases. The germline gives CDR1 MGHRA, CDR2 YSYEKL. CDR3 size: 19 residues. Losses at the gene ends were 6 bases for V and 0 bases for J; bases not matched to a gene: 12. CDR3 loop: CASRDLKRGAHSGANVLTF. CDR3 sequence (DNA): TGCGCCAGCAGGGACTTAAAGCGGGGGGCCCACTCTGGGGCCAACGTCCTGACTTTC.

This clone counts as medium-sized (0.01 to 0.1%). The chain is built from TRBV9 and TRBJ2-4; no definite D call. CDR1 is SGDLS, CDR2 YYNGEE, per germline. The CDR3 consists of 15 residues. Trimming pared 1 base from V and 2 bases from J, leaving 10 bases between. CDR3 sequence (DNA): TGTGCCAGCAGCGTATCGGCAGATCCCAAAAACATTCAGTACTTC. The encoded protein is CASSVSADPKNIQYF.

The chain is built from TRBV4-1 and TRBJ2-1; 9 bases align to TRBD1. The germline CDR1 and CDR2 sequences are MGHRA and YSYEKL. The CDR3 runs to 12 residues. Trimming took 3 bases from V and 13 from J; bases not matched to a gene: 4. CDR3 DNA sequence: TGCGCCAGCAGCCAGGCACAGGGGGCTCAGTTCTTC. The encoded protein is CASSQAQGAQFF.

This chain uses TRBV5-4 with TRBJ1-2, with 10 bases aligning to TRBD1. The CDR3 totals 15 residues. Germline values: CDR1 SGHNT, CDR2 YYREEE (reference sequence). Trimming at V came to 2 bases and at J to 6 bases, leaving 7 bases not matched to a gene. The DNA of the CDR3 is TGTGCCAGCAGCTTACCGACAGGGGGCACGGATGGCTACACCTTC. It codes for CASSLPTGGTDGYTF.

This clone was seen only a few times. V gene TRBV14 combines with J gene TRBJ2-7; D is ambiguous. The V end was cut by 0 bases, the J end by 6 bases, with 6 bases between. Germline CDR1 SGHDN, CDR2 FVKESK. The CDR3 is 12 amino acids. The CDR3 protein is CASSQDTGEQYF. Here the CDR3 DNA reads TGTGCCAGCAGCCAAGATACCGGCGAGCAGTACTTC.

V gene TRBV29-1 combines with J gene TRBJ1-2; D remains ambiguous. Trimming stripped 2 bases from V and 5 bases from J, with 21 bases between. The germline V gene encodes CDR1 SQVTM and CDR2 ANQGSEA. The CDR3 extends over 16 amino acids. CDR3 DNA sequence: TGCAGCGTTGAACGCCCCCCTAGCCCGCCGGGATATGGCTACACCTTC. Translated: CSVERPPSPPGYGYTF.

The chain employs TRBV29-1 and TRBJ1-3, with D possibly TRBD1 on 5 matching bases. Germline V gene sequence: CDR1 SQVTM, CDR2 ANQGSEA. Trimming cost V 8 bases and J 0 bases, with 8 bases left between them. The CDR3 consists of 12 residues. CDR3 nucleotide sequence: TGCAGCATCAGGGACTCTGGAAACACCATATATTTT. Protein product: CSIRDSGNTIYF. The whole variable domain, remainder taken from reference TRBV29-1 and TRBJ1-3, is SAVISQKPSRDICQRGTSLTIQCQVDSQVTMMFWYRQQPGQSLTLIATANQGSEATYESGFVIDKFPISRPNLTFSTLTVSNMSPEDSSIYLCSIRDSGNTIYFGEGSWLTVV.

This clone has a handful of counts. The chain carries TRBV7-2 and TRBJ2-3, with D maybe TRBD2 (6 bases). There are 13 residues in the CDR3. Per germline, CDR1 SGHTA and CDR2 FQGNSA. V was trimmed by 1 base and J by 6 bases, leaving 8 bases between them. CDR3 residues: CASSLGGRDTQYF. The CDR3 DNA reads TGTGCCAGCAGCTTAGGGGGGAGGGATACGCAGTATTTT.

The J gene is TRBJ2-5, the V gene TRBV27, with 7 bases matching TRBD1. This CDR3 has 13 amino acids. Germline V CDR1 and CDR2: MNHEY, SMNVEV (reference sequence). The trim removed 4 bases at V and 5 bases at J, leaving 4 bases unmatched. CDR3 DNA: TGTGCCAGCAGTTCTAGAGGGGGCGAGACCCAGTACTTC. It yields the protein CASSSRGGETQYF.

The J gene is TRBJ2-5, the V gene TRBV30, with 8 positions matching TRBD1. The germline CDR1 and CDR2 sequences are GTSNPN and SVGIG (reference sequence). The CDR3 has 11 residues. V gave up 4 bases and J gave up 5 bases; unmatched junction bases: 0. The CDR3 is CAWNRGETQYF. In nucleotides, the CDR3 is TGTGCCTGGAACAGGGGGGAGACCCAGTACTTC.

The V gene is TRBV30, the J gene TRBJ1-1; no definite D call. The CDR3 is 13 residues long. V was cut by 4 bases and J by 0 bases, with 9 bases left in between. Looked up from germline, CDR1 is GTSNPN and CDR2 is SVGIG (reference sequence). CDR3 DNA: TGTGCCTGGAAAGGCAGCTTGAACACTGAAGCTTTCTTT. This sequence encodes CAWKGSLNTEAFF.

The rearrangement joins TRBV11-2 to TRBJ1-2; D uncertain. There are 12 residues in the CDR3. V dropped 0 bases and J dropped 1 base, with 0 bases sitting between them. Germline CDR1 is SGHAT and CDR2 is FQNNGV. CDR3 nucleotide sequence: TGTGCCAGCAGCTTAGATAACTATGGCTACACCTTC. It specifies CASSLDNYGYTF.

The DNA for the CDR3 is TGCGCCAGCAGTCGGTGGGGTAAGCAGATCGACGAGCAGTACTTC. Protein: CASSRWGKQIDEQYF. The J gene is TRBJ2-7, the V gene TRBV23-1, with D uncertain. TRBV23-1 is annotated as an ORF whose role is uncertain. Between the trimmed V and J ends, which lost 4 bases and 5 bases, there was a span of 18 bases. CDR3 length: 15 residues.

CDR3 protein: CAWGDRDSPLHF. CDR3 nucleotide sequence: TGTGCCTGGGGGGACAGGGATTCACCCCTCCACTTT. The chain carries TRBV30 and TRBJ1-6, with TRBD1 matching 9 bases. V gave up 5 bases and J gave up 8 bases; unmatched junction bases: 1. This CDR3 has 12 amino acids. Germline loops: CDR1 GTSNPN, CDR2 SVGIG (reference sequence).

The J gene is TRBJ2-5, the V gene TRBV6-1; 9 bases map to TRBD2. The V segment lost 4 bases and the J segment 5 bases; nucleotides outside the gene matches: 11. The germline CDR1 and CDR2 sequences are MNHNS and SASEGT. This CDR3 is built from 16 residues. Here the CDR3 reads CASSGERGARGETQYF. CDR3 coding DNA: TGTGCCAGCAGTGGAGAGCGGGGGGCCCGGGGTGAGACCCAGTACTTC.

The chain employs TRBV5-6 and TRBJ1-6; D call uncertain. The CDR3 runs 12 residues. V was shortened by 2 bases and J by 10 bases, with 7 bases between the two germline ends. Germline loops: CDR1 SGHDT, CDR2 YYEEEE. The CDR3 DNA follows: TGTGCCAGCAGCTTAGTCCGGTCACCCCTCCACTTT. Translation: CASSLVRSPLHF.

This clone showed up just once. This chain uses TRBV29-1 with TRBJ2-2; 9 nucleotides agree with TRBD1. The CDR3 covers 13 residues. Germline-derived CDR1 and CDR2 are SQVTM and ANQGSEA. Germline trimming cut 7 bases from V and 7 bases from J; bases unmatched to any gene: 7. CDR3 residues: CSARTGDGGELFF. The CDR3 DNA reads TGCAGCGCCCGGACAGGGGACGGCGGGGAGCTGTTTTTT.

This clone was detected a few times. The V call is TRBV18, the J call TRBJ1-3, with D unclear. V lost 3 bases and J lost 0, with 9 bases in between. The CDR3 loop spans 15 amino acids. Germline V gene lookup returns CDR1 KGHSH and CDR2 LQKENI. The CDR3 reads CASSPSGNSGNTIYF. In nucleotides, the CDR3 is TGTGCCAGCTCACCGTCCGGGAACTCTGGAAACACCATATATTTT.

This clone has a handful of counts. V usage is TRBV4-2 and J usage is TRBJ2-2; no clear D. Trimming left V 1 base short and J 4 bases short, with 13 bases between. The CDR3 loop spans 16 amino acids. Germline values: CDR1 LGHNA, CDR2 YNFKEQ. CDR3 bases: TGTGCCAGCAGCCAAGTCCAAGGGCGAGGCACCGGGGAGCTGTTTTTT. Its protein is CASSQVQGRGTGELFF.

This sequence joins TRBV25-1 and TRBJ1-5, with 7 bases lining up with TRBD1. This CDR3 is 14 amino acids long. Germline V lookup: CDR1 MGHDK, CDR2 SYGVNS. J was trimmed by 7 bases and V by 6 bases; bases with no gene match: 9. The CDR3: CASRETGFGQPQHF. The CDR3 DNA reads TGTGCCAGCAGAGAGACAGGGTTTGGGCAGCCCCAGCATTTT.

The genes are TRBV7-2 and TRBJ2-1, with unresolved D. Looked up from germline, CDR1 is SGHTA and CDR2 is FQGNSA. The CDR3 spans 15 residues. Trimming stripped 4 bases from V and 6 bases from J, with 16 bases between. CDR3 amino acids: CASSSRIPDPNEQFF. DNA of the CDR3: TGTGCCAGCAGCTCTAGGATCCCAGACCCCAATGAGCAGTTCTTC.

This chain's CDR3 is CASTDFTGASSYEQYF. CDR3 DNA: TGTGCCAGCACCGATTTTACGGGGGCAAGCTCCTACGAGCAGTACTTC. The rearrangement uses TRBV28 and TRBJ2-7, with D perhaps given as TRBD1 or TRBD2 (6 bases each). V was shortened by 7 bases and J by 0 bases, with 19 bases between the two germline ends. The CDR3 runs 16 residues. The germline gives CDR1 MDHEN, CDR2 SYDVKM.

The CDR3 here is CASSRGGNSPLHF. The CDR3 DNA reads TGTGCCAGCAGTCGGGGGGGTAATTCACCCCTCCACTTT. The chain has TRBV25-1 and TRBJ1-6; D is perhaps TRBD1 (5 bases). The CDR3 is 13 residues long. V was pared by 5 bases and J by 6 bases, with 8 bases between. Germline V gives CDR1 MGHDK, CDR2 SYGVNS.

Regarding this clone: This sample also contains other DNA sequences that code for the same CDR3. The V and J genes are TRBV30 and TRBJ1-1; no reliable D call. The CDR3 runs 13 residues. Trimming took off 0 bases at V and 2 bases at J, with 7 bases between the two ends. Germline-derived CDR1 and CDR2 are GTSNPN and SVGIG (reference sequence). CDR3 residues: CAWSVLGNTEAFF. Written as DNA, the CDR3 is TGTGCCTGGAGTGTACTCGGTAACACTGAAGCTTTCTTT.

The CDR3 reads CASSSAGTSQLGNEQFF. The CDR3 DNA follows: TGTGCCAGCAGTTCCGCCGGGACATCCCAATTAGGCAATGAGCAGTTCTTC. The J gene is TRBJ2-1, the V gene TRBV27; TRBD1 might be the D (6 bases). V was pared by 4 bases and J by 6 bases, with 22 bases between. Germline lookup yields CDR1 MNHEY and CDR2 SMNVEV (reference sequence). This CDR3 contains 17 residues.

The chain links TRBV5-5 to TRBJ1-1, with 7 nucleotides matching TRBD1. Germline V gene sequence: CDR1 SGHKS, CDR2 YYEKEE (reference sequence). The CDR3 sequence is 15 residues long. The ends lost 2 bases at V and 6 bases at J; junction bases unmatched: 10. The CDR3 loop is CASSLSTGTAAEAFF. CDR3 bases: TGTGCCAGCAGCTTATCGACCGGGACAGCTGCTGAAGCTTTCTTT.